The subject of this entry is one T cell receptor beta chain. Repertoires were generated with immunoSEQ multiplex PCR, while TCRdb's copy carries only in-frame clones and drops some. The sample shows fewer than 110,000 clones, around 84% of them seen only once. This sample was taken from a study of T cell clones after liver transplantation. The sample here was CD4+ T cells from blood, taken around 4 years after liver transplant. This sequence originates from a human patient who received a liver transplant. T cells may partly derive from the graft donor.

CDR3 bases: TGTGCCAGCAGCGCCGGGACAGGGGTATCAGATACGCAGTATTTT. It specifies CASSAGTGVSDTQYF. V gene TRBV9 combines with J gene TRBJ2-3; 10 bases map to TRBD1. CDR1 and CDR2 (germline): SGDLS, YYNGEE. The V segment lost 3 bases and the J segment 4 bases; nucleotides outside the gene matches: 5. CDR3 length equals 15 residues.